This T cell receptor (beta chain) was sequenced in a study of blood T cell repertoires in COVID-19. In the source study's methods: Amplification of reference gene primers was used by the study to estimate nucleated cell counts. Produced via immunoSEQ multiplex PCR; TCRdb's table is partial and in-frame only. V and J calls and clone size are as listed in that table; D and trimming were resolved from the DNA. This table has tens of thousands of clones, about 90% appearing once. The CDR3 spans 14 residues. Per the germline V gene, CDR1 is SGHTS and CDR2 is YDEGEE. Trimming took off 0 bases at V and 4 bases at J, with 10 bases between the two ends.

The chain employs TRBV5-8 and TRBJ1-2; D gene unclear. The sequenced sample consisted of peripheral blood. This sequence originates from a man aged 45-65 years with active COVID-19. The CDR3 nucleotides read TGTGCCAGCAGCTTGGGATTTTACAGCTATGGCTACACCTTC. Protein: CASSLGFYSYGYTF.